A selection of T cell receptor beta chains follows, all from one sample in a study of blood T cells in healthy people across ages. TCRdb re-analysed the 5' RACE reads in MiXCR, keeping a single row per CDR3 protein. The table records 850,000 or so distinct CDR3 sequences, more than 25% of them present only once. Sequences were obtained from blood. The receptor source for this set is an elderly woman in good health. CDR3s include the opening cysteine and the closing phenylalanine or tryptophan. Each record gives: CDR3 DNA, CDR3 protein, V gene, D gene, J gene, clone size. A D gene is named only where the DNA matches it firmly. Size is omitted from some rows. Given values are once, few, many or a class for expanded clones.

CDR3nt: TGTGCCACCAGTTTGGGGACAGCATCCTACGAGCAGTACTTC; CDR3aa: CATSLGTASYEQYF; v_gene: TRBV24-1; d_gene: TRBD1; j_gene: TRBJ2-7; abundance: .
CDR3nt: TGCGCCAGCAGCCAAGACCCCAGGCAGCCCCAGCATTTT; CDR3aa: CASSQDPRQPQHF; v_gene: TRBV4-1; d_gene: .; j_gene: TRBJ1-5; abundance: .
CDR3nt: TGTGCCAGCAGCTTAGGCGGGGGGGCGGCGGAGACCCAGTACTTC; CDR3aa: CASSLGGGAAETQYF; v_gene: TRBV7-2; d_gene: TRBD2; j_gene: TRBJ2-5; abundance: many
CDR3nt: TGTGCCAGCAGCGGGGGACACGGCTATGCGGATACGCAGTATTTT; CDR3aa: CASSGGHGYADTQYF; v_gene: TRBV9; d_gene: .; j_gene: TRBJ2-3; abundance: many
CDR3nt: TGTGCCAGCAGCGGAGTGGGAGCGGGGGGGACCAGTACGCAGTATTTT; CDR3aa: CASSGVGAGGTSTQYF; v_gene: TRBV9; d_gene: TRBD2; j_gene: TRBJ2-3; abundance: many
CDR3nt: TGTGCCAGCAGCCACTATGACTACTCGAACACCGGGGAGCTGTTTTTT; CDR3aa: CASSHYDYSNTGELFF; v_gene: TRBV14; d_gene: .; j_gene: TRBJ2-2; abundance: many
CDR3nt: TGCAGCGTTGACACGGCTGGAGAAGACTACGAGCAGTACTTC; CDR3aa: CSVDTAGEDYEQYF; v_gene: TRBV29-1; d_gene: .; j_gene: TRBJ2-7; abundance: few
CDR3nt: TGCAGTGCTAGAGATCGGGGGGCAGGGCGAACCCTCTATGGCTACACCTTC; CDR3aa: CSARDRGAGRTLYGYTF; v_gene: TRBV20-1; d_gene: .; j_gene: TRBJ1-2; abundance: .
CDR3nt: TGCAGTGCTAGGTTGCCTAACCGGGGACAGCCCCAGCATTTT; CDR3aa: CSARLPNRGQPQHF; v_gene: TRBV20-1; d_gene: .; j_gene: TRBJ1-5; abundance: .
CDR3nt: TGTGCCAGCAAGATGGGGGTCGAAAAACTGTTTTTT; CDR3aa: CASKMGVEKLFF; v_gene: TRBV12-3/TRBV12-4; d_gene: .; j_gene: TRBJ1-4; abundance: .
CDR3nt: TGTGCCAGCAGCTCCTCTGTCCCGGGACTCGACCTCACCGGGGAGCTGTTTTTT; CDR3aa: CASSSSVPGLDLTGELFF; v_gene: TRBV7-2; d_gene: .; j_gene: TRBJ2-2; abundance: .
CDR3nt: TGTGCCAGCAGTCCTCGGACAGGGGGGCTAGGGCAGTACTTC; CDR3aa: CASSPRTGGLGQYF; v_gene: TRBV6-5; d_gene: TRBD1; j_gene: TRBJ2-7; abundance: many
CDR3nt: TGTGCCAGCAGTCCCGGGACAGGAGTCCTGGGGCAGTACTTC; CDR3aa: CASSPGTGVLGQYF; v_gene: TRBV7-9; d_gene: TRBD1; j_gene: TRBJ2-7; abundance: many
CDR3nt: TGTGCCAGCAGCCCCGGGACGAAATTAGACAAAAACATTCAGTACTTC; CDR3aa: CASSPGTKLDKNIQYF; v_gene: TRBV14; d_gene: .; j_gene: TRBJ2-4; abundance: .
CDR3nt: TGTGCCAGCAGCCAAGACAGTAGCCAGGGGGCTACCATTCAGTACTTC; CDR3aa: CASSQDSSQGATIQYF; v_gene: TRBV3-1; d_gene: TRBD1; j_gene: TRBJ2-4; abundance: .
CDR3nt: TGTGCCAGCAGCCCGACAGACCATAGCAATCAGCCCCAGCATTTT; CDR3aa: CASSPTDHSNQPQHF; v_gene: TRBV7-2; d_gene: .; j_gene: TRBJ1-5; abundance: .
CDR3nt: TGTGCCAGCAGCCACGGACCCCCGGAACAGGGCTACGAGCAGTACTTC; CDR3aa: CASSHGPPEQGYEQYF; v_gene: TRBV14; d_gene: .; j_gene: TRBJ2-7; abundance: few
CDR3nt: TGTGCCAGCTCACCACCGGAATGGGGGGGAGAGAATGAAAAACTGTTTTTT; CDR3aa: CASSPPEWGGENEKLFF; v_gene: TRBV18; d_gene: .; j_gene: TRBJ1-4; abundance: few
CDR3nt: TGTGCCAGCAGCCCCGACAGAACTAGGGACCTCTCCTACGAGCAGTACTTC; CDR3aa: CASSPDRTRDLSYEQYF; v_gene: TRBV3-1; d_gene: .; j_gene: TRBJ2-7; abundance: .
CDR3nt: TGCAGCGCTCACTCACAGGGGGAAGCTAACTATGGCTACACCTTC; CDR3aa: CSAHSQGEANYGYTF; v_gene: TRBV29-1; d_gene: TRBD1; j_gene: TRBJ1-2; abundance: many
CDR3nt: TGTGCCAGCAGATGGACAGGGGCTAACTATGGCTACACCTTC; CDR3aa: CASRWTGANYGYTF; v_gene: TRBV12-3/TRBV12-4; d_gene: TRBD1; j_gene: TRBJ1-2; abundance: .
CDR3nt: TGTGCCACCAGCAGGCTGTGGGGGGAACGTAATGAGCAGTACTTC; CDR3aa: CATSRLWGERNEQYF; v_gene: TRBV15; d_gene: .; j_gene: TRBJ2-7; abundance: .
CDR3nt: TGTGCCAGCAGTTACTCCCCAGAGACCCAGTACTTC; CDR3aa: CASSYSPETQYF; v_gene: TRBV6-2/TRBV6-3; d_gene: .; j_gene: TRBJ2-5; abundance: many
CDR3nt: TGTGCCATCGGTCAGCGGACTAGCACAGATACGCAGTATTTT; CDR3aa: CAIGQRTSTDTQYF; v_gene: TRBV10-3; d_gene: .; j_gene: TRBJ2-3; abundance: many
CDR3nt: TGTGCCAGCAGTTCCGGTGGGACGTCGGACACTGAAGCTTTCTTT; CDR3aa: CASSSGGTSDTEAFF; v_gene: TRBV28; d_gene: .; j_gene: TRBJ1-1; abundance: few
CDR3nt: TGCAGTGCTATTCCCCCGGGCCTACAGCCCCAGCATTTT; CDR3aa: CSAIPPGLQPQHF; v_gene: TRBV20-1; d_gene: .; j_gene: TRBJ1-5; abundance: .
CDR3nt: TGTGCCAGCAGCATCGGACAGGGCGGTAATTCACCCCTCCACTTT; CDR3aa: CASSIGQGGNSPLHF; v_gene: TRBV11-2; d_gene: TRBD1; j_gene: TRBJ1-6; abundance: few
CDR3nt: TGTGCCAGCAGCTCGTATGTAGCGATAGGAGGAGATACGCAGTATTTT; CDR3aa: CASSSYVAIGGDTQYF; v_gene: TRBV11-2; d_gene: .; j_gene: TRBJ2-3; abundance: few
CDR3nt: TGCGCCAGCAGCTTGCAGGAGTCCTACGAGCAGTACTTC; CDR3aa: CASSLQESYEQYF; v_gene: TRBV5-1; d_gene: .; j_gene: TRBJ2-7; abundance: many
CDR3nt: TGTGCCACCAGCACCGGAAACTCTGGGGCCAACGTCCTGACTTTC; CDR3aa: CATSTGNSGANVLTF; v_gene: TRBV15; d_gene: .; j_gene: TRBJ2-6; abundance: many
CDR3nt: TGTGCCAGCAGCCAATATGTGATGGACGTCAAGTACTTC; CDR3aa: CASSQYVMDVKYF; v_gene: TRBV3-1; d_gene: .; j_gene: TRBJ2-5; abundance: many
CDR3nt: TGCAGTGCGGTTAGTAGGGGGCGCATCTACGAGCAGTACTTC; CDR3aa: CSAVSRGRIYEQYF; v_gene: TRBV20-1; d_gene: TRBD1; j_gene: TRBJ2-7; abundance: .
CDR3nt: TGTGCCAGCAGCGTACGGACAATGAATGAGCAGTTCTTC; CDR3aa: CASSVRTMNEQFF; v_gene: TRBV9; d_gene: .; j_gene: TRBJ2-1; abundance: .